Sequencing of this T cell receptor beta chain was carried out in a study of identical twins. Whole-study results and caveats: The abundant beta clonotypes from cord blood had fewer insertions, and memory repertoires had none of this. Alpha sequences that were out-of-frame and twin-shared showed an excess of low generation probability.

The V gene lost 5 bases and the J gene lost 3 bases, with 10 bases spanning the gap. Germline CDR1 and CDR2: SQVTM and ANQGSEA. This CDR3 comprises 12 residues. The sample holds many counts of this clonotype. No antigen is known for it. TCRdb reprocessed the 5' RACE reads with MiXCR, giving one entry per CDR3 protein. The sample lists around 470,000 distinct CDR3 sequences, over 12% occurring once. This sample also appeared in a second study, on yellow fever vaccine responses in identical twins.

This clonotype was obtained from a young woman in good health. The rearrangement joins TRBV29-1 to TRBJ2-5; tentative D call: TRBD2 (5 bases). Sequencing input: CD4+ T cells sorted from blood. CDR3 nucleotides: TGCAGCGTTTCGCGGGCAGAAGAGACCCAGTACTTC. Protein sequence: CSVSRAEETQYF.